The sequence of this T cell receptor (beta chain) was determined in a study of T cell changes during pregnancy in multiple sclerosis. Clones were read by immunoSEQ multiplex PCR, and TCRdb kept only the in-frame ones, dropping some. The table lists under 75,000 clones, about 91% of them singletons. This clonotype was sampled from a female donor with multiple sclerosis, enrolled in a pregnancy study. This specimen consisted of peripheral blood, obtained in the first trimester of pregnancy.

For the CDR3, the DNA is TGCGCCAGCAGTTCGGGGTACAATCAGCCCCAGCATTTT. Residues: CASSSGYNQPQHF. The J gene is TRBJ1-5, the V gene TRBV10-1; D is ambiguous. The CDR3 loop spans 13 amino acids. With 5 bases removed from V and 3 bases from J, the gap between germline ends came to 8 bases. In germline, CDR1 is WNHNN, CDR2 SYGVQD (reference sequence).